The sequence of this TCR beta chain was determined in a study of beta chain features in type 1 diabetes. Study-wide background: All samples yielded some 100,000,000 examined sorted cells.

Of the isolated RNA, all was reverse transcribed, and so the sequenced material was expressed TCRB transcripts. TCRdb keeps only in-frame clones here, not all; method: immunoSEQ multiplex PCR. This table holds approximately 240,000 clones, around 16% found once. The V end was cut by 4 bases, the J end by 0 bases, with 4 bases between. This CDR3 has 13 amino acids. CDR1 is SGHAT and CDR2 is FQDESV in the germline V gene (reference sequence). Note on this clone: Its antigen is not identified.

Isolation of CD4+ naive, central memory, regulatory and stem cell-like memory cells was achieved by sorting via CD45RO/CCR7/CD25/CD127/CD95/CD27. The study, taken as a whole, reports: Patients with Type 1 diabetes showed moderately but significantly shorter TCRB CDR3s in all four CD4+ subsets. Insertions at VDJ junctions were less frequent in type 1 diabetes patients. These patients also deleted more nucleotides at the same junctions.

The chain carries TRBV11-1 and TRBJ2-1; the D is unclear. The source of this sequence is a man younger than 40 with type 1 diabetes. Sequenced: naive CD4+ T cells from blood. The CDR3 sequence is CASSSHSYNEQFF. The CDR3 coding sequence is TGTGCCAGCAGCTCACACTCCTACAATGAGCAGTTCTTC.